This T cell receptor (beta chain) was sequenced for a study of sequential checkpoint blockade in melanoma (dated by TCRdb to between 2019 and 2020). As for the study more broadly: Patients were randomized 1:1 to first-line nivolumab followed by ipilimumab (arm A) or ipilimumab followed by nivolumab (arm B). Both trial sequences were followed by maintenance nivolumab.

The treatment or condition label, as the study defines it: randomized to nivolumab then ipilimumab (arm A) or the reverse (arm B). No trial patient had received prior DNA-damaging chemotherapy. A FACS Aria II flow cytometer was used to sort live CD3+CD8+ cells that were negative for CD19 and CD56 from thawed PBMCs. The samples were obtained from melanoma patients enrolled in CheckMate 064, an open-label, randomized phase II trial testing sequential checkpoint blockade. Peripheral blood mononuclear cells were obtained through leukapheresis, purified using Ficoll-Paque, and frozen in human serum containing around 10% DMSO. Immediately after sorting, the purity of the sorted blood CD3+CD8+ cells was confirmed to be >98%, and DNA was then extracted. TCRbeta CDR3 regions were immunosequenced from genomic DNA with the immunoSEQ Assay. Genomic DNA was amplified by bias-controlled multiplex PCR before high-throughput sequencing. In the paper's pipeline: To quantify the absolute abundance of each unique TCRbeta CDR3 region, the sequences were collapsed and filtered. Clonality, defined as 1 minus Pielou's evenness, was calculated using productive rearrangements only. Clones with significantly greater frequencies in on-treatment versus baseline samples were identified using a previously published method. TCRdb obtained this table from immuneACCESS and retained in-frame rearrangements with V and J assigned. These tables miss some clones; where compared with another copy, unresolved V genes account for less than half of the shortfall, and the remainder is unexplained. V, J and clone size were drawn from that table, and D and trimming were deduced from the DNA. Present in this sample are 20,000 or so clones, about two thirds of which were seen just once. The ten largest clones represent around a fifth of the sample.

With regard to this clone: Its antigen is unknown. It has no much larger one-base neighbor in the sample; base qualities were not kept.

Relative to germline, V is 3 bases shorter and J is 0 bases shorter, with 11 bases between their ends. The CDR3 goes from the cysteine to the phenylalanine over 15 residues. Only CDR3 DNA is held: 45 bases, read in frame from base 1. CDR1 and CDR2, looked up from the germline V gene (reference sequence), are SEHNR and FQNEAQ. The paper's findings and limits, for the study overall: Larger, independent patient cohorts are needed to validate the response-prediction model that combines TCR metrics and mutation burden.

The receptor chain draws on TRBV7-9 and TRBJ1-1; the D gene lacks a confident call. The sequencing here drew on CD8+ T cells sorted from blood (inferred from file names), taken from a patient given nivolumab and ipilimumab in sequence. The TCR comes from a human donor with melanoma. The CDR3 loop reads CASSFLQILNTEAFF. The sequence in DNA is TGTGCCAGCAGCTTTTTACAGATATTGAACACTGAAGCTTTCTTT.